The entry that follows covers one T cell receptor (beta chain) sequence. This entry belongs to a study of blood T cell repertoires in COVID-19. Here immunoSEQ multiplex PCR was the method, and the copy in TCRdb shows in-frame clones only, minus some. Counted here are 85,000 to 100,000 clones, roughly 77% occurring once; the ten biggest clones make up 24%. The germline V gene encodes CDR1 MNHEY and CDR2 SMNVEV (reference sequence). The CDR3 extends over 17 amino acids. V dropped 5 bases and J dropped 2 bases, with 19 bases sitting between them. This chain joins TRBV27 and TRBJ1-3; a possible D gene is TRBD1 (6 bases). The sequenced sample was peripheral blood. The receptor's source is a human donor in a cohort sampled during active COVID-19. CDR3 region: CASSVTRDTGTGNTIYF. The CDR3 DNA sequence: TGTGCCAGCAGTGTGACACGGGACACCGGAACTGGAAACACCATATATTTT.